A selection of T cell receptor beta chains follows, all from one sample in a study of blood T cell repertoires in COVID-19. Data came from immunoSEQ multiplex PCR; TCRdb stores just in-frame clones and leaves some out. The repertoire holds 380,000 or so clones, with around 87% as singletons. Sequenced sample: PBMCs or T cells enriched from blood (not recorded which). The receptors derive from a young man who had recovered from COVID-19. The CDR3 runs from the conserved cysteine through the conserved F or W. The order of the fields is V gene, CDR3 length, clone size, D gene, J gene, CDR3 protein, CDR3 DNA. A D gene is named only where the DNA matches it firmly. Size is omitted from some rows. Given values are once, few, many or a class for expanded clones.

V: TRBV2
length: 13
size: -
D: -
J: TRBJ1-2
CDR3: CASTPQIPGGYTF
DNA: TGTGCCAGCACCCCTCAGATCCCAGGTGGCTACACCTTC

V: TRBV19
length: 14
size: -
D: -
J: TRBJ1-1
CDR3: CASRDYSQGTEAFF
DNA: TGTGCCAGTAGGGACTACTCCCAAGGGACTGAAGCTTTCTTT

V: TRBV4-2
length: 16
size: -
D: -
J: TRBJ1-6
CDR3: CASSQSEGRKGSPLHF
DNA: TGTGCCAGCAGCCAATCAGAGGGCAGAAAGGGCTCACCCCTCCACTTT

V: TRBV19
length: 14
size: -
D: -
J: TRBJ2-3
CDR3: CASKIRGSTDTQYF
DNA: TGTGCCAGTAAAATCCGGGGGAGCACAGATACGCAGTATTTT

V: TRBV18
length: 16
size: -
D: TRBD2
J: TRBJ2-1
CDR3: CASSPPGRGGYNEQFF
DNA: TGTGCCAGCTCACCACCGGGGCGGGGGGGTTACAATGAGCAGTTCTTC

V: TRBV5-1
length: 13
size: -
D: -
J: TRBJ2-2
CDR3: CASRSGDTGELFF
DNA: TGCGCCAGCAGATCGGGAGATACCGGGGAGCTGTTTTTT

V: TRBV5-1
length: 16
size: -
D: -
J: TRBJ1-2
CDR3: CASRMEGGTHGYGYTF
DNA: TGCGCCAGCAGGATGGAGGGAGGGACTCACGGCTATGGCTACACCTTC

V: TRBV27
length: 15
size: once
D: TRBD1
J: TRBJ1-5
CDR3: CASSLRTGLYQPQHF
DNA: TGTGCCAGCAGTCTTAGGACAGGACTCTATCAGCCCCAGCATTTT

V: TRBV7-9
length: 15
size: -
D: -
J: TRBJ1-1
CDR3: CASSLAAGITAEAFF
DNA: TGTGCCAGCAGCTTAGCAGCAGGGATAACCGCTGAAGCTTTCTTT

V: TRBV7-9
length: 13
size: -
D: TRBD1
J: TRBJ1-2
CDR3: CASSLRGQGGYTF
DNA: TGTGCCAGCAGCTTAAGGGGGCAGGGTGGCTACACCTTC

V: TRBV5-1
length: 15
size: -
D: -
J: TRBJ2-5
CDR3: CASSSLGQTQETQYF
DNA: TGCGCCAGCAGCTCCTTGGGGCAGACTCAAGAGACCCAGTACTTC

V: TRBV27
length: 14
size: -
D: -
J: TRBJ2-1
CDR3: CASSLLGGQSEQFF
DNA: TGTGCCAGCAGTTTACTCGGGGGGCAGAGTGAGCAGTTCTTC

V: TRBV3-1/TRBV3-2
length: 13
size: once
D: -
J: TRBJ2-6
CDR3: CASSKPVTNVLTF
DNA: TGTGCCAGCAGCAAACCGGTCACCAACGTCCTGACTTTC

V: TRBV4-2
length: 15
size: -
D: TRBD2
J: TRBJ2-5
CDR3: CASSQDSGVGETQYF
DNA: TGTGCCAGCAGCCAAGATAGCGGGGTAGGGGAGACCCAGTACTTC

V: TRBV6-5
length: 16
size: -
D: -
J: TRBJ1-6
CDR3: CASSYWTGRRDSPLHF
DNA: TGTGCCAGCAGTTATTGGACGGGCAGGAGGGATTCACCCCTCCACTTT

V: TRBV2
length: 14
size: -
D: -
J: TRBJ2-7
CDR3: CASLGTGDPYEQYF
DNA: TGTGCCAGCTTAGGAACAGGCGACCCCTACGAGCAGTACTTC

V: TRBV4-1
length: 15
size: -
D: -
J: TRBJ2-7
CDR3: CASSQPRDSSYEQYF
DNA: TGCGCCAGCAGCCAACCGCGGGACAGTTCCTACGAGCAGTACTTC

V: TRBV29-1
length: 16
size: -
D: -
J: TRBJ1-2
CDR3: CSVEGFWQDTNYGYTF
DNA: TGCAGCGTTGAAGGTTTCTGGCAGGACACGAACTATGGCTACACCTTC

V: TRBV6-4
length: 15
size: few
D: TRBD1
J: TRBJ2-3
CDR3: CASSESTGGTDTQYF
DNA: TGTGCCAGCAGTGAATCGACAGGGGGGACAGATACGCAGTATTTT

V: TRBV11-2
length: 12
size: -
D: TRBD1
J: TRBJ1-1
CDR3: CASSPWTGRAFF
DNA: TGTGCCAGCAGCCCCTGGACAGGGCGGGCTTTCTTT

V: TRBV7-6
length: 17
size: -
D: TRBD1
J: TRBJ1-5
CDR3: CASSLAPGTGNNQPQHF
DNA: TGTGCCAGCAGCTTAGCGCCAGGGACAGGGAACAATCAGCCCCAGCATTTT

V: TRBV27
length: 15
size: -
D: TRBD1
J: TRBJ1-1
CDR3: CASSLSTGMNTEAFF
DNA: TGTGCCAGCAGTTTGTCGACAGGGATGAACACTGAAGCTTTCTTT

V: TRBV28
length: 11
size: -
D: -
J: TRBJ2-4
CDR3: CATIQVGIQYF
DNA: TGTGCCACCATACAGGTGGGCATTCAGTACTTC

V: TRBV5-4
length: 14
size: -
D: -
J: TRBJ1-4
CDR3: CASSFRGENEKLFF
DNA: TGTGCCAGCAGCTTTCGGGGAGAAAATGAAAAACTGTTTTTT

V: TRBV6-5
length: 16
size: few
D: -
J: TRBJ1-1
CDR3: CASSYFGGGGDGEAFF
DNA: TGTGCCAGCAGTTACTTCGGTGGCGGGGGGGACGGTGAAGCTTTCTTT

V: TRBV9
length: 15
size: -
D: -
J: TRBJ1-6
CDR3: CASSPDSKTGSPLHF
DNA: TGTGCCAGCAGCCCTGATTCCAAAACGGGTTCACCCCTCCACTTT